These 13 T cell receptor beta chains came from one sample sequenced in a study of CD8 T cells in ankylosing spondylitis. TCRdb called the 5' RACE reads again in MiXCR, with one record for every CDR3 protein. The repertoire holds 250,000 to 400,000 distinct CDR3 sequences, with about 9.9% as singletons. Sequencing was carried out using blood, either unsorted or a sorted T cell fraction (not recorded which). Receptors originate from a female donor with ankylosing spondylitis or in good health (not recorded which).

This clonotype was recorded a few times. This chain joins TRBV5-4 and TRBJ2-2, with D uncertain. Trimming took off 0 bases at V and 6 bases at J, with 9 bases between the two ends. CDR3 length: 14 residues. Germline V lookup: CDR1 SGHNT, CDR2 YYREEE (reference sequence). CDR3 amino acids: CASSLEQFSGELFF. The CDR3 DNA follows: TGTGCCAGCAGCTTGGAGCAATTCTCCGGGGAGCTGTTTTTT.

This clonotype occurred many times. Relative to the germline gene, one junction end is altered; a read error may explain this. V is TRBV7-7 and J is TRBJ2-1; 9 positions agree with TRBD2. Germline lookup yields CDR1 SSHAT and CDR2 FNYEAQ (reference sequence). The CDR3 is 15 amino acids. The CDR3 loop reads CASSLLAGAYNEQFF. CDR3 DNA sequence: TGTGCTAGCAGCTTATTAGCGGGGGCGTACAATGAGCAGTTCTTC.

This clonotype was found many times. The chain links TRBV5-1 to TRBJ2-3; TRBD2 agrees at 8 bases. The CDR3 spans 14 residues. V shed 1 base, J shed 4 bases, and the junction held 2 bases outside the gene matches. In germline, CDR1 is SGHRS, CDR2 YFSETQ. The CDR3 protein is CASSLLLAADTQYF. The CDR3 DNA is TGCGCCAGCAGCTTGTTACTAGCGGCAGATACGCAGTATTTT. The full variable domain, with the rest looked up from reference TRBV5-1 and TRBJ2-3, is KAGVTQTPRYLIKTRGQQVTLSCSPISGHRSVSWYQQTPGQGLQFLFEYFSETQRNKGNFPGRFSGRQFSNSRSEMNVSTLELGDSALYLCASSLLLAADTQYFGPGTRLTVL.

Ten or more counts support this clonotype. The DNA for the CDR3 is TGCAGTGCTAGAGATAAAGCTAGCACAGATACGCAGTATTTT. This codes for CSARDKASTDTQYF. The V call is TRBV20-1, the J call TRBJ2-3, with D hard to call. Germline CDR1 reads DFQATT; CDR2 reads SNEGSKA (reference sequence). Trimming left V 0 bases short and J 0 bases short, with 7 bases between. This CDR3 comprises 14 residues.

This clonotype was seen many times. The genes are TRBV12-3 or TRBV12-4 and TRBJ1-6; D is ambiguous. The CDR3 loop spans 13 amino acids. Trimming cost V 8 bases and J 6 bases, with 11 bases left between them. CDR3 nucleotides: TGTGCCAGCCAGACGGGCCTTAATTCACCCCTCCACTTT. Translation gives CASQTGLNSPLHF.

V and J are TRBV20-1 and TRBJ2-5; possibly TRBD2 for D (6 bases). Trimming cost V 1 base and J 1 base, with 13 bases left between them. Germline lookup yields CDR1 DFQATT and CDR2 SNEGSKA (reference sequence). The CDR3 is 15 residues long. The CDR3: CSARVGSAAQETQYF. The CDR3 nucleotides read TGCAGTGCTAGAGTCGGGAGCGCCGCCCAAGAGACCCAGTACTTC.

This chain joins TRBV5-1 and TRBJ2-1; tentative D call: TRBD1 (5 bases). CDR3 length equals 14 residues. Trimming removed 6 bases at V and 0 bases at J, with 10 bases between. Germline lookup yields CDR1 SGHRS and CDR2 YFSETQ. This CDR3 reads CASKKTASYNEQFF. Here the CDR3 DNA reads TGCGCCAGCAAAAAGACAGCCTCCTACAATGAGCAGTTCTTC.

This clonotype came up a few times. The chain uses TRBV9 and TRBJ1-2; perhaps TRBD1 as D (6 bases). This CDR3 is built from 14 residues. Trimming pared 2 bases from V and 2 bases from J, leaving 10 bases between. Germline lookup yields CDR1 SGDLS and CDR2 YYNGEE. For the CDR3, the DNA is TGTGCCAGCAGCGTTGCACAGGGAAACTATGGCTACACCTTC. Translated: CASSVAQGNYGYTF.

This clonotype appeared a few times. The gene calls are TRBV7-2 and TRBJ2-7; perhaps TRBD1 as D (6 bases). Germline CDR1 SGHTA, CDR2 FQGNSA. The CDR3 covers 14 residues. The V and J ends lost 6 bases and 3 bases respectively, with 15 bases between them. This CDR3 reads CASSPPSRGYEQYF. Written as DNA, the CDR3 is TGTGCCAGCAGTCCTCCGAGCAGGGGCTACGAGCAGTACTTC.

This clonotype occurred a few times. The V gene is TRBV7-8, the J gene TRBJ1-1; TRBD1 matches at 7 bases. The CDR3 consists of 13 residues. The V and J ends lost 5 bases and 5 bases, in that order; junction bases with no gene match: 5. Germline V lookup: CDR1 SGHVS, CDR2 FQNEAQ. The CDR3 region is CASSPLTGTEAFF. DNA for the CDR3: TGTGCCAGCAGCCCCTTGACAGGGACTGAAGCTTTCTTT.

This clonotype has at least ten counts. The V call is TRBV14, the J call TRBJ2-1; tentatively, D is TRBD1 (5 bases). The CDR3 runs 12 residues. Trimming stripped 1 base from V and 13 bases from J, with 11 bases between. Germline values: CDR1 SGHDN, CDR2 FVKESK. CDR3 coding DNA: TGTGCCAGCAGCCAAGCAAGGGGCGCACAGTTCTTC. Translating it yields CASSQARGAQFF.

This clonotype was seen only a few times. V and J are TRBV5-1 and TRBJ2-2, with TRBD2 matching 13 bases. The CDR3 length is 17 residues. J gave up 2 bases and V 6 bases, and 7 bases lay outside the gene matches. Germline V gives CDR1 SGHRS, CDR2 YFSETQ. Here the CDR3 DNA reads TGCGCCAGCACCCAGGGACTAGCGGGAAGCAACACCGGGGAGCTGTTTTTT. Protein: CASTQGLAGSNTGELFF.

This clonotype appeared many times. This chain joins TRBV12-3 or TRBV12-4 and TRBJ1-2, with unresolved D. This CDR3 spans 12 amino acids. Trimming pared 3 bases from V and 2 bases from J, leaving 4 bases between. Written as DNA, the CDR3 is TGTGCCAGCAGTTTTGGGAACTATGGCTACACCTTC. Amino acids: CASSFGNYGYTF.